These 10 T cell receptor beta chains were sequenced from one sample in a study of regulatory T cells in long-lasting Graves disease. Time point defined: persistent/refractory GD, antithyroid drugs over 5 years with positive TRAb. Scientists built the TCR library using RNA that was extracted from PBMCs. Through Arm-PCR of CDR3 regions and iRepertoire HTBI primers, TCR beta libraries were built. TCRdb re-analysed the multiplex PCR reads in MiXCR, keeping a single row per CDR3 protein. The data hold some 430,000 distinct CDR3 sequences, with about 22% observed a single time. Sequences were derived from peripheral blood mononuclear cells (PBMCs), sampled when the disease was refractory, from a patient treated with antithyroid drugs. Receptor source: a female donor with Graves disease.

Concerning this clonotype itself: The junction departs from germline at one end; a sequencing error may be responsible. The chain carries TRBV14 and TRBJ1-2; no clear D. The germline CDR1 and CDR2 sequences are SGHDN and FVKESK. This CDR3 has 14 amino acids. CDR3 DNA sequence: TGTGCCAGCACCCAATACGAGGTCCGAAATGGCTACACCTTC. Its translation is CASTQYEVRNGYTF.

The CDR3 sequence is CASSLGGVGAGELFF. DNA of the CDR3: TGTGCCAGCAGCCTCGGGGGGGTTGGAGCCGGGGAGCTGTTTTTT. The rearrangement uses TRBV11-3 and TRBJ2-2; 8 bases align to TRBD2. CDR1 and CDR2 (germline): SGHNT, YENEEA. Losses at the gene ends were 5 bases for V and 6 bases for J; bases not matched to a gene: 8. The CDR3 has 15 amino acids.

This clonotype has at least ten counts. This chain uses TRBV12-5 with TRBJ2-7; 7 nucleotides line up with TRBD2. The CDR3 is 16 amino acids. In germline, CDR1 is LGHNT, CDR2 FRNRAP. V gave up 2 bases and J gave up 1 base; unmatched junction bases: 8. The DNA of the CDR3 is TGTGCTAGTGGTTTGAGGTCTGAACTAGCGTCCTACGAGCAGTACTTC. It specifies CASGLRSELASYEQYF.

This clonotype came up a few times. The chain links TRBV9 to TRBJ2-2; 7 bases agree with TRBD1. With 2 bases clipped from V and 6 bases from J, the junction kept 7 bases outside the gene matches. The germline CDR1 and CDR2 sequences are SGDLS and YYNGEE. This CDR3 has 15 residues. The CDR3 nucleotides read TGTGCCAGCAGCGTCGACAGGGTAAATTCCGGGGAGCTGTTTTTT. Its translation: CASSVDRVNSGELFF.

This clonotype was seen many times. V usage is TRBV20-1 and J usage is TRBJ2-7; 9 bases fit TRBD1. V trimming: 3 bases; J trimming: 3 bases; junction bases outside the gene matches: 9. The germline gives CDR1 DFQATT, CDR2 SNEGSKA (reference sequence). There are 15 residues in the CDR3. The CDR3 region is CSASRPGQGIYEQYF. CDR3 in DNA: TGCAGTGCTAGCAGACCAGGACAGGGGATCTACGAGCAGTACTTC.

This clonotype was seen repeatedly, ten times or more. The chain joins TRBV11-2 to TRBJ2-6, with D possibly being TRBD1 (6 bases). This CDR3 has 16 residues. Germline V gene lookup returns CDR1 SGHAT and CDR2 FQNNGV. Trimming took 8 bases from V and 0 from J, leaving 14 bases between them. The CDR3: CASGPAGDSGANVLTF. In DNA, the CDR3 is TGTGCCAGCGGCCCCGCAGGGGACTCTGGGGCCAACGTCCTGACTTTC.

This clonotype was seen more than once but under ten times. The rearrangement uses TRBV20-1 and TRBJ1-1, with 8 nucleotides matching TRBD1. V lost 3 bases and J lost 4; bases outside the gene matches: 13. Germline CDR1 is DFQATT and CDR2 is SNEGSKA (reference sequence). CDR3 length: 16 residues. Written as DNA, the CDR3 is TGCAGTGCTAGGGATCTCCCCAGGGGGCTAGTCACTGAAGCTTTCTTT. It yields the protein CSARDLPRGLVTEAFF.

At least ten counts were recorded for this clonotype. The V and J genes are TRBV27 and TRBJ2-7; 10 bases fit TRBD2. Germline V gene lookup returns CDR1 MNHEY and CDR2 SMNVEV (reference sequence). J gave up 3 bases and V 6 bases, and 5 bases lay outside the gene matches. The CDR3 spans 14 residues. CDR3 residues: CASSLAGGRYEQYF. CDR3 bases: TGTGCCAGCAGCTTAGCGGGGGGACGCTACGAGCAGTACTTC.

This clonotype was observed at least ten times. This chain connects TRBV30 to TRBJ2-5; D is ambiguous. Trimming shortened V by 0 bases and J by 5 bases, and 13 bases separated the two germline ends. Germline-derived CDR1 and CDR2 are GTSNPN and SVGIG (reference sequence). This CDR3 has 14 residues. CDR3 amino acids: CAWSVSGLGETQYF. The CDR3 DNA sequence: TGTGCCTGGAGTGTTTCCGGGCTTGGGGAGACCCAGTACTTC.

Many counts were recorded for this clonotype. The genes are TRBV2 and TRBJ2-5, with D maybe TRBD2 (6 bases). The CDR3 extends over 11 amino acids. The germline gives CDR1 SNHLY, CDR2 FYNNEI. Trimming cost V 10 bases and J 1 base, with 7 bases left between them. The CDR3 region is CATGSQETQYF. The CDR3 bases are TGTGCCACCGGGAGCCAAGAGACCCAGTACTTC. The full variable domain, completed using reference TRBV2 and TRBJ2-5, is EPEVTQTPSHQVTQMGQEVILRCVPISNHLYFYWYRQILGQKVEFLVSFYNNEISEKSEIFDDQFSVERPDGSNFTLKIRSTKLEDSAMYFCATGSQETQYFGPGTRLLVL.